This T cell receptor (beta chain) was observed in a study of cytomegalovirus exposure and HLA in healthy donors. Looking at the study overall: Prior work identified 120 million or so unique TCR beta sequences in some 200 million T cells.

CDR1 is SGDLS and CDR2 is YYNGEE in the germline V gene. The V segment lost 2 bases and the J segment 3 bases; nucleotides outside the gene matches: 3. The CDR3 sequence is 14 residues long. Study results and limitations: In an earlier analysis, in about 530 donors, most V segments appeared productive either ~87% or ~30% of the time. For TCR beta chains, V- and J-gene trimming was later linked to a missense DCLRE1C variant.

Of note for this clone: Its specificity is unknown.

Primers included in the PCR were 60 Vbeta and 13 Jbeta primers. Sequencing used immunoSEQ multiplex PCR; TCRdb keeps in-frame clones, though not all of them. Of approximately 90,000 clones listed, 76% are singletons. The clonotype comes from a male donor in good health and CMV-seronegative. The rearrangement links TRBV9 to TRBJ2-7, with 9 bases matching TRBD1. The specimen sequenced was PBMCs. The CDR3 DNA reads TGTGCCAGCAGCGTCGGGACAGGGAACTACGAGCAGTACTTC. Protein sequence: CASSVGTGNYEQYF.